Listed below are T cell receptor beta chains from one sample, sequenced in a study of T cells in localized non-small cell lung cancer. Profiled with immunoSEQ multiplex PCR; TCRdb holds only in-frame clones, not every one. The sample yields about 59,000 clones, 91% seen once. The specimen was peripheral blood, collected before any cancer treatment. All receptors come from a man between 40 and 70 years old with stage I lung adenocarcinoma. The CDR3 runs from the conserved cysteine through the conserved F or W. The D gene is left open where the match is weak. Only part of the rows carry a size: once, few, many, or a class if the clone is expanded.

V gene: TRBV27
D gene: .
clone size: .
J gene: TRBJ2-5
CDR3 DNA: TGTGCCAGCAGACTGCGGAACCAAGAGACCCAGTACTTC
CDR3 protein: CASRLRNQETQYF

V gene: TRBV30
D gene: .
clone size: .
J gene: TRBJ2-1
CDR3 DNA: TGTGCCTGGAGATTGGCCGGCTCCTACAATGAGCAGTTCTTC
CDR3 protein: CAWRLAGSYNEQFF

V gene: TRBV15
D gene: .
clone size: .
J gene: TRBJ2-6
CDR3 DNA: TGTGCCACCAGCAGAGGAGGAACCTCTGGGGCCAACGTCCTGACTTTC
CDR3 protein: CATSRGGTSGANVLTF

V gene: TRBV28
D gene: .
clone size: .
J gene: TRBJ1-3
CDR3 DNA: TGTGCCAGCAGGGGGGCGCAAAACACCATATATTTT
CDR3 protein: CASRGAQNTIYF

V gene: TRBV7-3
D gene: TRBD2
clone size: .
J gene: TRBJ2-3
CDR3 DNA: TGTGCCAGCAGCTTAAGCGGGAGTAGGGATACGCAGTATTTT
CDR3 protein: CASSLSGSRDTQYF

V gene: TRBV19
D gene: TRBD1
clone size: .
J gene: TRBJ1-5
CDR3 DNA: TGTGCCAGTAGTAGACAGGGTGGGCTGAGCAATCAGCCCCAGCATTTT
CDR3 protein: CASSRQGGLSNQPQHF

V gene: TRBV7-7
D gene: TRBD2
clone size: .
J gene: TRBJ2-1
CDR3 DNA: TGTGCTAGCAGCGCGGGACTAGCGGGAACGAATGAGCAGTTCTTC
CDR3 protein: CASSAGLAGTNEQFF

V gene: TRBV5-1
D gene: TRBD1
clone size: .
J gene: TRBJ2-7
CDR3 DNA: TGCGCCAGCGAACCGGGACAGGGTTTGTACGAGCAGTACTTC
CDR3 protein: CASEPGQGLYEQYF

V gene: TRBV6-1
D gene: TRBD1
clone size: .
J gene: TRBJ2-7
CDR3 DNA: TGTGCCAGCAGCCGGGACAGGGGAACCTACGAGCAGTACTTC
CDR3 protein: CASSRDRGTYEQYF

V gene: TRBV5-5
D gene: .
clone size: once
J gene: TRBJ1-4
CDR3 DNA: TGTGCCAGCAGCCAGTGGGGCTCAACTAATGAAAAACTGTTTTTT
CDR3 protein: CASSQWGSTNEKLFF

V gene: TRBV6-5
D gene: .
clone size: .
J gene: TRBJ2-7
CDR3 DNA: TGTGCCACCCAGCGGTACGAGCAGTACTTC
CDR3 protein: CATQRYEQYF

V gene: TRBV28
D gene: TRBD1
clone size: .
J gene: TRBJ1-2
CDR3 DNA: TGTGCCAGCAGTTCCTCGACAGGGGTGAATGGCTACACCTTC
CDR3 protein: CASSSSTGVNGYTF

V gene: TRBV30
D gene: TRBD1
clone size: .
J gene: TRBJ1-5
CDR3 DNA: TGTGCCTGGAGGGACAGGGGCGAAAGCAATCAGCCCCAGCATTTT
CDR3 protein: CAWRDRGESNQPQHF

V gene: TRBV5-8
D gene: TRBD1
clone size: once
J gene: TRBJ1-5
CDR3 DNA: TGTGCCAGCAGCCGGACAGGGAGCGGGGCTGATAGCAATCAGCCCCAGCATTTT
CDR3 protein: CASSRTGSGADSNQPQHF

V gene: TRBV13
D gene: .
clone size: .
J gene: TRBJ1-1
CDR3 DNA: TGTGCCAGCAGCTTAGAGAGGACTGAAGCTTTCTTT
CDR3 protein: CASSLERTEAFF

V gene: TRBV9
D gene: TRBD2
clone size: .
J gene: TRBJ2-2
CDR3 DNA: TGTGCCAGCAGCGTTAGCGGGAGAGGGACCGGGGAGCTGTTTTTT
CDR3 protein: CASSVSGRGTGELFF

V gene: TRBV11-1
D gene: TRBD1
clone size: .
J gene: TRBJ2-7
CDR3 DNA: TGTGCCAGCAGCTCGGGACAGGGGACGGGAGAGCAGTACTTC
CDR3 protein: CASSSGQGTGEQYF

V gene: TRBV2
D gene: TRBD2
clone size: .
J gene: TRBJ2-2
CDR3 DNA: TGTGCCAGCAGTCCGACTAGCGCAGACACCGGGGAGCTGTTTTTT
CDR3 protein: CASSPTSADTGELFF

V gene: TRBV29-1
D gene: TRBD1
clone size: .
J gene: TRBJ2-2
CDR3 DNA: TGCAGCGTGGAAATGGACAGGGGGAGAACCGGGGAGCTGTTTTTT
CDR3 protein: CSVEMDRGRTGELFF

V gene: TRBV5-1
D gene: TRBD2
clone size: .
J gene: TRBJ2-1
CDR3 DNA: TGCGCCAGCAGCACCGGGACTAGCGGGAGTGAGCAGTTCTTC
CDR3 protein: CASSTGTSGSEQFF

V gene: TRBV6-4
D gene: TRBD2
clone size: few
J gene: TRBJ2-1
CDR3 DNA: TGTGCCAGCAGTGAGGGCCTAGCGGGAGATGAGCAGTTCTTC
CDR3 protein: CASSEGLAGDEQFF

V gene: TRBV6-1
D gene: TRBD1
clone size: .
J gene: TRBJ2-1
CDR3 DNA: TGTGCCAGCAAAACCGCGGGACAGGGTATCAATGAGCAGTTCTTC
CDR3 protein: CASKTAGQGINEQFF

V gene: TRBV6-1
D gene: .
clone size: .
J gene: TRBJ1-5
CDR3 DNA: TGTGCCAGCAGTGGGCTGAATCAGCCCCAGCATTTT
CDR3 protein: CASSGLNQPQHF

V gene: TRBV10-3
D gene: TRBD1
clone size: .
J gene: TRBJ2-3
CDR3 DNA: TGTGCCATCAGCAAAACAGGGGGCGCGGAGACTAGCACAGATACGCAGTATTTT
CDR3 protein: CAISKTGGAETSTDTQYF

V gene: TRBV5-8
D gene: TRBD1
clone size: .
J gene: TRBJ1-4
CDR3 DNA: TGTGCCAGCAGCTCTCGGACAGGGGGGGTCGAAAAACTGTTTTTT
CDR3 protein: CASSSRTGGVEKLFF

V gene: TRBV7-9
D gene: .
clone size: .
J gene: TRBJ2-3
CDR3 DNA: TGTGCCAGCAGCTTAGAACAGGGAGCAGATACGCAGTATTTT
CDR3 protein: CASSLEQGADTQYF

V gene: TRBV6-6
D gene: .
clone size: .
J gene: TRBJ2-4
CDR3 DNA: TGTGCCGCGGCCCTTGGGCTAATAGCCAAAAACATTCAGTACTTC
CDR3 protein: CAAALGLIAKNIQYF

V gene: TRBV2
D gene: .
clone size: once
J gene: TRBJ2-1
CDR3 DNA: TGTGCCAGCAGTGCCCTAACTGAGCAGTTCTTC
CDR3 protein: CASSALTEQFF

V gene: TRBV28
D gene: TRBD2
clone size: .
J gene: TRBJ2-7
CDR3 DNA: TGTGCCAGCAGTTTAGCGGCTAGCGGGATCCACGAGCAGTACTTC
CDR3 protein: CASSLAASGIHEQYF

V gene: TRBV7-8
D gene: .
clone size: .
J gene: TRBJ1-2
CDR3 DNA: TGTGCCAGCAGCCGGGGGACTCAGGGCTATGGCTACACCTTC
CDR3 protein: CASSRGTQGYGYTF

V gene: TRBV6-5
D gene: TRBD1
clone size: .
J gene: TRBJ1-1
CDR3 DNA: TGTGCCAGCAGCGACAGGGTTGAAGCTTTCTTT
CDR3 protein: CASSDRVEAFF

V gene: TRBV10-3
D gene: TRBD2
clone size: .
J gene: TRBJ2-2
CDR3 DNA: TGTGCCATCGGGGGGACTAGCGGCTACACCGGGGAGCTGTTTTTT
CDR3 protein: CAIGGTSGYTGELFF